The 11 T cell receptor beta chains reported below all come from one sample, sequenced in a study of identifying expanded T cells in peripheral blood. The data were produced by immunoSEQ multiplex PCR, yet TCRdb's version contains in-frame clones alone and is incomplete. Seen here are about 97,000 clones, 87% observed once, and the top ten hold approximately 18%. Material: blood. The receptor source for this set is a person aged 18 to 70 in good health.

The V call is TRBV6-1, the J call TRBJ1-1; D is unclear. Trimming shortened V by 4 bases and J by 0 bases, and 12 bases separated the two germline ends. The CDR3 sequence is 15 residues long. The germline V gene has CDR1 MNHNS and CDR2 SASEGT. This chain's CDR3 is CASSVGRLMNTEAFF. The CDR3 bases are TGTGCCAGCAGTGTTGGTCGCCTTATGAACACTGAAGCTTTCTTT.

The chain employs TRBV7-9 and TRBJ1-6; D is uncertain. Deletions cut 0 bases from V and 6 bases from J, with 0 bases between. Germline lookup yields CDR1 SEHNR and CDR2 FQNEAQ (reference sequence). The CDR3 covers 12 residues. The CDR3 spells CASSLANSPLHF. In DNA form, the CDR3 reads TGTGCCAGCAGCTTAGCTAATTCACCCCTCCACTTT. Using reference TRBV7-9 and TRBJ1-6 for the parts outside the CDR3, the full variable domain is DTGVSQNPRHKITKRGQNVTFRCDPISEHNRLYWYRQTLGQGPEFLTYFQNEAQLEKSRLLSDRFSAERPKGSFSTLEIQRTEQGDSAMYLCASSLANSPLHFGNGTRLTVT.

This chain links TRBV11-2 with TRBJ2-3; 7 bases align to TRBD1. The CDR3 spans 16 residues. V lost 1 base and J lost 2; bases outside the gene matches: 6. Germline loops: CDR1 SGHAT, CDR2 FQNNGV. CDR3 in DNA: TGTGCCAGCAGCTTAGCAACAGGGGCGAACACAGATACGCAGTATTTT. Protein product: CASSLATGANTDTQYF.

The chain couples TRBV29-1 to TRBJ2-1; a weak D match, TRBD1 (6 bases). The germline V and J ends were trimmed by 3 bases and 6 bases, with 18 bases remaining between them. CDR3 size: 15 residues. Germline V gene data show CDR1 as SQVTM and CDR2 as ANQGSEA. The CDR3 sequence is CSVEVDETGVNEQFF. As DNA, the CDR3 is TGCAGCGTTGAGGTGGATGAGACAGGAGTCAATGAGCAGTTCTTC.

The J gene is TRBJ2-6, the V gene TRBV7-8, with D uncertain. CDR1 SGHVS and CDR2 FQNEAQ come from the germline V gene. This CDR3 contains 17 residues. Trimming pared 5 bases from V and 5 bases from J, leaving 19 bases between. CDR3 sequence (DNA): TGTGCCAGCAGCGTTGCGTCCCCACAAAGTCGGGCCAACGTCCTGACTTTC. This gives the protein CASSVASPQSRANVLTF.

The gene calls are TRBV27 and TRBJ2-7; D remains ambiguous. The germline V and J ends were trimmed by 1 base and 2 bases, with 9 bases remaining between them. The CDR3 has 14 amino acids. Germline-derived CDR1 and CDR2 are MNHEY and SMNVEV (reference sequence). CDR3: CASSLFGEPYEQYF. Written as DNA, the CDR3 is TGTGCCAGCAGTTTATTTGGAGAACCCTACGAGCAGTACTTC.

The chain joins TRBV5-1 to TRBJ2-1, with TRBD2 matching 10 bases. Germline assignment: CDR1 SGHRS and CDR2 YFSETQ. The CDR3 covers 13 residues. V shed 1 base, J shed 15 bases, and the junction held 7 bases outside the gene matches. CDR3 DNA: TGCGCCAGCAGCTTGTTAGCGGGGGGCCTTTCGTTCTTC. Its translation: CASSLLAGGLSFF.

This rearrangement joins TRBV5-1 to TRBJ1-2; D unresolved. This CDR3 has 13 amino acids. Germline values: CDR1 SGHRS, CDR2 YFSETQ. V was trimmed by 4 bases and J by 7 bases, leaving 14 bases between them. In nucleotides, the CDR3 is TGCGCCAGCAGCCCCGATGATGGACTTGGCTACACCTTC. It specifies CASSPDDGLGYTF.

Written as DNA, the CDR3 is TGTGCCAGCAGGAGGTGGGGCGGGGAACCAGATACGCAGTATTTT. Protein: CASRRWGGEPDTQYF. The chain recombines TRBV27 with TRBJ2-3; TRBD2 might be the D (6 bases). The CDR3 length is 15 residues. The V and J ends lost 6 bases and 4 bases respectively, with 17 bases between them. Per germline, CDR1 MNHEY and CDR2 SMNVEV (reference sequence).

V and J are TRBV5-1 and TRBJ2-1; 11 nucleotides align to TRBD2. The germline V gene has CDR1 SGHRS and CDR2 YFSETQ. The junction had 7 bases not matched to a gene; V was cut back by 4 bases and J by 7 bases. The length of the CDR3 is 15 residues. The CDR3 region has the DNA TGCGCCAGCAGCCCGCTAGCGGGGGGTAGGAATGAGCAGTTCTTC. Its protein product is CASSPLAGGRNEQFF.

CDR3 nucleotides: TGTGCCAGCAGTGGCAGGTACGAGCAGTACTTC. Translated: CASSGRYEQYF. This chain connects TRBV6-1 to TRBJ2-7, with unresolved D. V lost 4 bases to trimming and J lost 4 bases, with 5 bases between them. CDR3 length equals 11 residues. CDR1 MNHNS and CDR2 SASEGT come from the germline V gene.